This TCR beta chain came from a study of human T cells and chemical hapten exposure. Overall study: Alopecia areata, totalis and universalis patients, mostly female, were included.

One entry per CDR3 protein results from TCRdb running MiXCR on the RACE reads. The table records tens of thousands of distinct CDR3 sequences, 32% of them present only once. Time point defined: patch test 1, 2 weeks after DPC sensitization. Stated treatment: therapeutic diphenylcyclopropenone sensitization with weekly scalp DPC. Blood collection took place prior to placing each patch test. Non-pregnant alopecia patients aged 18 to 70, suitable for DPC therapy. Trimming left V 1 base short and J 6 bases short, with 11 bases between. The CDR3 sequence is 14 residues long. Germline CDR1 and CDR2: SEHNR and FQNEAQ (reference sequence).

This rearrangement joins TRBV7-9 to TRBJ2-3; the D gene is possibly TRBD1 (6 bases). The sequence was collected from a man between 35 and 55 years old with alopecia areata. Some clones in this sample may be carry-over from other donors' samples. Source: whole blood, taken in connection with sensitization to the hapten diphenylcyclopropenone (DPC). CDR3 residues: CASSLVTGKDTQYF. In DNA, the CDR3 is TGTGCCAGCAGCTTAGTCACAGGGAAGGATACGCAGTATTTT.